This TCR beta chain derives from a study of blood T cell repertoires in COVID-19. Background on the study: Specimens from acute and convalescent COVID-19 originated in the United States, Italy and Spain. Sample material is recorded as cDNA or gDNA derived from T cells, B-cell-depleted T cells, or PBMCs.

The CDR3 contains 19 residues. J lost 3 bases, V lost 4 bases, and 20 bases had no gene match. CDR1 and CDR2 from the germline V gene are SEHNR and FQNEAQ (reference sequence). Assay used: immunoSEQ multiplex PCR; TCRdb lists only in-frame clones, some missing. The profile covers fewer than 50,000 clones, with 80% to 90% appearing a single time and around 42% taken by the ten largest. J is TRBJ2-7 and V is TRBV7-9; the match to TRBD1 covers 8 bases. Source material: peripheral blood. The sequence was obtained from a woman of 80 years or more with active or convalescent COVID-19. The CDR3 reads CASSSTGGFVGDQVYEQYF. The CDR3, as DNA: TGTGCCAGCAGCTCTACAGGGGGATTCGTCGGGGACCAGGTCTACGAGCAGTACTTC.